This TCR beta chain emerged from a study of blood T cell repertoires in COVID-19. For the study at large: COVID-19 samples from acute and convalescent phases originated in the United States, Italy and Spain. PBMCs, B-cell-depleted T cells, or T cells were the source of the cDNA or gDNA that made up the material.

V lost 7 bases and J lost 6, with 15 bases in between. Germline loops: CDR1 GTSNPN, CDR2 SVGIG (reference sequence). The CDR3 length is 12 residues. The method was immunoSEQ multiplex PCR; TCRdb's version includes in-frame clones alone and lacks a portion of them. This table has 150,000 to 200,000 clones, 78% appearing once. Participants spanned ages roughly 18 to 95 years and resided in about two dozen US areas. Membership in each cohort depended on participant-reported clinical history. This receptor was identified in a woman in her forties or fifties who had recovered from COVID-19. Material: PBMCs or T cells enriched from blood (not recorded which). The chain employs TRBV30 and TRBJ1-2; possibly TRBD1 for D (6 bases). The DNA for the CDR3 is TGTGCCTCCCTTGCAGGGGTAGATGGCTACACCTTC. Translating gives CASLAGVDGYTF.